This entry describes one TCR beta chain. What this receptor recognizes is not known. Per-base qualities were not stored, and no clone one base away is much larger. The CDR3 holds 15 amino acids from the cysteine to the phenylalanine. The entry retains the CDR3 DNA only, 45 bases that are in frame from base 1. The V end gives up 2 bases and the J end 5 bases, leaving 6 bases in the junction not matched to a gene. CDR1 and CDR2, per the germline V gene, are MDHEN and SYDVKM. The collaborating institutions used their own protocols to collect whole blood in K2EDTA tubes. Collaborator samples were shipped for TCRbeta analysis as frozen whole blood, isolated PBMCs, or DNA extracted from either sample type. This sample stems from a study of blood T cell repertoires in COVID-19 (TCRdb year 2020). Background on the whole study: Samples from collaborators originated in the United States, Italy and Spain and spanned both the acute and convalescent phases of COVID-19. Where HLA class I and class II types were available, the types were taken from metadata supplied by the sample provider, not from assay-based typing. A de-identified subject ID, COVID-19 status, age in years and sex were almost always included in the sample metadata. Deeply sampled blood TCRbeta repertoires from subjects exposed to, actively infected with, or recovered from COVID-19 were included in the dataset. The repertoires were made available in a free public database intended to serve as a resource for research on the immune response to SARS-CoV-2. The prospective study material was composed of cDNA or gDNA derived from T cells, B-cell-depleted T cells, or PBMCs. The samples were drawn from two sources: the first 160 participants of the ongoing ImmuneRACE study, and fewer than 1,500 subjects contributed by 6 global collaborators. What the study reported, not specific to this receptor: The quantity of clinical and demographic metadata differed by source and by participant and was supplied without curation.

The immunoSEQ Assay, a bias-controlled multiplex PCR, was used to amplify TCRbeta CDR3 regions from genomic DNA. The authors' analysis ran thus. Nucleated cell counts per sample were estimated from amplification of reference gene primers within the assay. Sequence reads were collapsed and filtered to measure the absolute abundance of every unique TCRbeta CDR3 rearrangement. Productive Simpson clonality was computed per sample as the square root of Simpson's diversity index over productive rearrangements. TCRdb obtained this table from immuneACCESS and retained in-frame rearrangements with V and J assigned. These tables miss some clones; where compared with another copy, unresolved V genes account for less than half of the shortfall, and the remainder is unexplained. Clone size and V and J calls were adopted from that table, with D and trimming inferred from the DNA. This sample comprises hundreds of thousands of clones, about 86% of them detected only once. Together, the top ten hold more than 8% of the sample.

This clonotype was sampled from a woman aged 50 to 60 with acute or convalescent COVID-19. The chain is made from TRBV28 and TRBJ2-5, and 9 bases in between align with TRBD2. Sequenced sample: peripheral blood. The DNA reads as follows: TGTGCCAGCAGTTTAGACCTAGCGGGATTTGAGACCCAGTACTTC. It is translated as CASSLDLAGFETQYF. The full variable domain, with segments outside the CDR3 supplied by the reference TRBV28 and TRBJ2-5 proteins, appears as DVKVTQSSRYLVKRTGEKVFLECVQDMDHENMFWYRQDPGLGLRLIYFSYDVKMKEKGDIPEGYSVSREKKERFSLILESASTNQTSMYLCASSLDLAGFETQYFGPGTRLLVL.